The T cell receptor (beta chain) described here comes from a study of T-cell memory formation after mild COVID-19 (dated by TCRdb to the early 2020s). Regarding the complete study: TCR sequence clusters from the two donors were found to be largely donor specific. T-cell clones expanding and contracting after mild COVID-19 in two donors were tracked by longitudinal TCRalpha and TCRbeta repertoire sequencing. The cohort comprised two young, previously healthy adult volunteers, one female and one male. Broad study findings and their caveats: From day 15 to 85, contracting clones showed balanced CD4/CD8 phenotypes, whereas a second wave of clones that expanded from day 15 to 37 leaned towards CD4+. Whether the second-wave clones peaking on day 37 were SARS-CoV-2 specific was not confirmed. The study covered only a couple of mild cases, and larger cohorts including severe cases with pre-infection samples were considered necessary. Some responding clones were detected in pre-infection memory, suggesting pre-existing cross-reactive memory T cells joined the SARS-CoV-2 response. Contracting CD4+ clones were located mainly in the CM and EM memory subsets, whereas CD8+ clones were found to be enriched in EMRA.

V drops 4 bases and J drops 1 base, leaving 10 bases in between. From a lookup of the germline V gene, CDR1 and CDR2 are MGHRA and YSYEKL. Measured from the cysteine to the phenylalanine, the CDR3 is 14 residues long. The kept DNA is CDR3 alone, 42 bases in frame from the first base. The sample was run on an Illumina NovaSeq 6000. cDNA libraries for TCRalpha and TCRbeta were prepared by 5'RACE using constant-segment primers, with sample barcodes and unique molecular identifiers added. Trizol reagent was used to extract RNA from every sample. The libraries were amplified in two PCR steps, and the second step added a second sample barcode and Illumina TruSeq adapters. Sequencing of the libraries was done on an Illumina NovaSeq, producing 2 x 150 bp paired-end reads. The authors' analysis ran thus. Demultiplexing of reads and collapsing into UMI-guided consensus sequences were performed with migec v1.2.7. Using mixcr v2.1.11, the UMI consensuses were aligned to TRA and TRB V and J templates and assembled into clonotypes. A clonotype was counted as expanded or contracted only if both edgeR and NoisET called the change significant, with noise models trained on biological replicates. For edgeR calls, the cutoffs were a false discovery rate-adjusted p below 0.01 and a log2 fold-change threshold of 1. As an exploratory analysis of dynamics, max-normalized trajectories of the 1000 most abundant clonotypes were examined by PCA with hierarchical clustering. Each responding clone was given a CD4 or CD8 phenotype based on the CD4+ and CD8+ repertoires, which had been sequenced separately. TCRdb reprocessed the public reads (quality trimming at Q25 with fastp, clone calling with MiXCR) and kept in-frame beta chains. Rows merge per CDR3 protein into single entries with the most common DNA and genes. It is TCRdb's table, rather than the study itself, that gives the V and J calls and clone size. The sample contains about 350,000 distinct CDR3 sequences, under 25% of them found a single time. The biggest ten clones account for roughly 21% of the sample.

In the case of this clonotype: Its recognized antigen is unknown. Base qualities are not at hand, and no much larger clone is one base apart.

Ficoll-Paque density gradient centrifugation was used to isolate PBMCs. Sequenced input: PBMCs or a T cell subset sorted from them (not recorded which). The chain is made from TRBV4-1 and TRBJ1-1, with the D gene not clear enough to name. This TCR was sampled from a man aged 18 to 29 who had mild COVID-19 (a few samples of this study predate the infection). The sample titles of this study are shuffled in the database, so cell type and time point are left out; the donor was told from shared clones. The CDR3: CASSPKRENTEAFF. The nucleotides are TGCGCCAGCAGCCCAAAACGGGAGAACACTGAAGCTTTCTTT.